This T cell receptor (beta chain) is from a study of OX40 agonist ivuxolimab in advanced cancers. In the study overall: Patients were dosed with the agonistic anti-OX40 (CD134) antibody ivuxolimab.

The CDR3 consists of 17 residues. CDR1 is SGDLS and CDR2 is YYNGEE in the germline V gene. Trimming took off 0 bases at V and 10 bases at J, with 20 bases between the two ends. Sequencing was performed with immunoSEQ multiplex PCR; in TCRdb, only in-frame clones are kept and a portion is missing. The sample yields 65,000 to 70,000 clones, more than 75% seen once. Findings of the study overall: Expanded clones belonging to CD8+ T cells outnumbered, on average, those of CD4+.

As for this clone: What it binds is unknown.

The source was CD4+ or CD8+ T cells sorted from blood, collected in a trial of the OX40 agonist ivuxolimab. This chain joins TRBV9 and TRBJ1-6; possible D gene TRBD1, 6 bases. The receptor was isolated from an adult with an advanced solid tumor such as melanoma, head and neck, liver or kidney cancer. CDR3 residues: CASSVEPGQGWPSPLHF. In DNA, the CDR3 is TGTGCCAGCAGCGTAGAGCCAGGGCAGGGGTGGCCGTCACCCCTCCACTTT.